This T cell receptor beta chain stems from a study of beta chain features in type 1 diabetes. At the level of the study: No patient-donor differences in age, gender, total cells or subset yield. General study points: In all four CD4+ subsets, TCRB CDR3 length was significantly, moderately reduced in type 1 diabetes.

Of note for this clone: Antigen unknown.

The V end was cut by 4 bases, the J end by 0 bases, with 10 bases between. The CDR3 is 15 amino acids. The V gene's germline CDR1 is SGDLS and CDR2 YYNGEE. The isolated RNA, all of it, was reverse transcribed, so expressed TCRB transcripts were what got sequenced. Generated by immunoSEQ multiplex PCR, the TCRdb table keeps only in-frame clones and is missing some. The sample consists of under 200,000 clones, 7.5% to 9.5% of them appearing once. Every sorted population was more than 95% pure. This receptor was obtained from a woman aged 18-29 years with type 1 diabetes. V usage is TRBV9 and J usage is TRBJ2-2, with D possibly TRBD1 on 5 matching bases. Material: central memory CD4+ T cells from blood. The CDR3 loop reads CASSPDIPNTGELFF. The CDR3 DNA is TGTGCCAGCAGCCCGGACATCCCGAACACCGGGGAGCTGTTTTTT.